One sample yielded the 9 T cell receptor beta chains listed below, sequenced in a study of OX40 agonist ivuxolimab in advanced cancers. TCRdb's table, derived via immunoSEQ multiplex PCR, lists solely in-frame clones and lacks some. The profile covers tens of thousands of clones, with less than 90% appearing a single time and approximately 4.6% taken by the ten largest. The specimen was CD4+ or CD8+ T cells sorted from blood, collected in a trial of the OX40 agonist ivuxolimab. The receptors originated from an adult with an advanced solid tumor such as melanoma, head and neck, liver or kidney cancer.

This clone was observed a few times. J is TRBJ2-1 and V is TRBV4-3; 10 nucleotides match TRBD1. CDR1 is LGHNA, CDR2 YSLEER, per germline. The CDR3 totals 15 residues. The V and J ends lost 3 bases and 7 bases, in that order; junction bases with no gene match: 6. The CDR3 protein is CASSHDRGLRNEQFF. As DNA, the CDR3 is TGCGCCAGCAGCCACGACAGGGGGCTTAGGAATGAGCAGTTCTTC.

CDR3 region: CASNRYNEQFF. Written as DNA, the CDR3 is TGTGCCAGCAATCGATACAATGAGCAGTTCTTC. The rearrangement joins TRBV25-1 to TRBJ2-1; D gene ambiguous. The CDR3 consists of 11 residues. CDR1 is MGHDK and CDR2 is SYGVNS in the germline V gene. The V gene lost 7 bases and the J gene lost 4 bases, with 5 bases spanning the gap.

This clone has only a few counts. V is TRBV29-1 and J is TRBJ2-5; TRBD2 is a possible D gene (5 bases). The V end lost 4 bases, the J end lost 5 bases, and 14 bases lay between the germline ends. CDR3 size: 13 residues. Germline CDR1 SQVTM, CDR2 ANQGSEA. CDR3 amino acids: CSVVGAGRETQYF. For the CDR3, the DNA is TGCAGCGTTGTGGGTGCGGGCCGGGAGACCCAGTACTTC.

This sequence joins TRBV5-4 and TRBJ2-7, with a possible D match to TRBD2 (5 bases). Germline V gene sequence: CDR1 SGHNT, CDR2 YYREEE (reference sequence). V was clipped by 0 bases and J by 2 bases, with 9 bases between them. The CDR3 extends over 14 amino acids. CDR3 bases: TGTGCCAGCAGCTTGGTGGGAGCCACCTACGAGCAGTACTTC. Its protein product is CASSLVGATYEQYF.

This chain links TRBV20-1 with TRBJ1-5; perhaps TRBD1 as D (5 bases). Germline CDR1 reads DFQATT; CDR2 reads SNEGSKA (reference sequence). V gave up 6 bases and J gave up 13 bases, with 13 bases separating them. CDR3 length: 10 amino acids. The CDR3 DNA sequence: TGCAGTGCGCTTGATGGGGGTCAGCATTTT. Its translation: CSALDGGQHF.

The CDR3 region has the DNA TGCGCCAGCAGGCGGGTGGCGGGATCGGAAGGCTACACCTTC. Protein: CASRRVAGSEGYTF. The chain uses TRBV5-1 and TRBJ1-2, with D unclear. This CDR3 contains 14 residues. Germline lookup yields CDR1 SGHRS and CDR2 YFSETQ. V was cut by 5 bases and J by 8 bases, with 19 bases left in between.

The V gene is TRBV7-2, the J gene TRBJ1-2; no definite D call. V gave up 0 bases and J gave up 7 bases, with 15 bases separating them. The CDR3 length is 15 residues. Germline V lookup: CDR1 SGHTA, CDR2 FQGNSA. The CDR3 loop reads CASSLALSGEGGYTF. The DNA of the CDR3 is TGTGCCAGCAGCTTAGCGCTAAGTGGGGAGGGTGGCTACACCTTC.

The CDR3 reads CASSLFLSGTSGRGGGTGYNEQFF. The CDR3 nucleotides read TGCGCCAGCAGCTTATTTTTATCCGGGACTAGCGGGAGGGGAGGTGGGACGGGATACAATGAGCAGTTCTTC. This sequence joins TRBV5-1 and TRBJ2-1, with TRBD2 matching over 16 bases. Germline CDR1 and CDR2: SGHRS and YFSETQ. The junction had 24 bases not matched to a gene; V was cut back by 2 bases and J by 4 bases. The CDR3 length is 24 residues.

The chain uses TRBV7-6 and TRBJ2-7; 8 positions agree with TRBD1. CDR3 length equals 14 residues. The ends lost 5 bases at V and 3 bases at J; junction bases unmatched: 6. Per germline, CDR1 SGHVS and CDR2 FNYEAQ. CDR3 DNA: TGTGCCAGCAGCCCAGCGGACAGGGACTACGAGCAGTACTTC. It codes for CASSPADRDYEQYF.